The present TCR beta chain was sequenced within a study of blood T cell repertoires in COVID-19 (dated by TCRdb to about 2020). Regarding the complete study: Samples covering the acute and convalescent phases of COVID-19 were provided by collaborators in the United States, Italy and Spain. HLA class I and class II types, where available, came from metadata supplied by the sample provider rather than from assay-based typing. Samples came from the ongoing ImmuneRACE study (first 160 participants) plus 1,254 subjects from 6 global collaborators. Subjects who had been exposed to COVID-19, were actively infected with it, or had recovered from it provided the deeply sampled blood TCRbeta repertoires that made up the dataset. The repertoires were released in a freely available public database meant as a resource for research on the immune response to SARS-CoV-2. The prospective study material was composed of cDNA or gDNA derived from T cells, B-cell-depleted T cells, or PBMCs. A de-identified subject ID, COVID-19 status, age in years and sex were almost always included in the sample metadata. What the work shows at the level of the full study, not this receptor alone: The quantity of clinical and demographic metadata differed by source and by participant and was supplied without curation.

Each collaborating institution followed its own protocols to collect whole blood in K2EDTA tubes. For TCRbeta analysis, collaborators shipped samples as frozen whole blood, isolated PBMCs, or DNA extracted from either of those sample types. For CDR1 and CDR2, the germline V gene lists KGHSH and LQKENI. A distance of 12 bases separates the germline ends of V and J, which lose 6 bases and 0 bases respectively. Spanning cysteine to phenylalanine, the CDR3 consists of 15 amino acids. CDR3 DNA only is kept here, 45 bases in frame from base 1. TCRbeta CDR3 regions were amplified from genomic DNA using the immunoSEQ Assay, a bias-controlled multiplex PCR. Processing in the source paper ran as follows. The number of nucleated cells in each sample was estimated from the amplification of reference gene primers within the assay. Sequence reads were collapsed and filtered to measure the absolute abundance of every unique TCRbeta CDR3 rearrangement. For each sample, productive Simpson clonality was calculated as the square root of Simpson's diversity index over productive rearrangements. This is the immuneACCESS table as TCRdb keeps it, with only in-frame sequences that have V and J called. A part of the clones is gone; compared with another copy, unresolved V genes explain less than half, and the rest is unexplained. That table furnishes V, J and clone size, whereas the DNA furnished D and trimming. This sample has around 150,000 clones in its table, and roughly 86% of those were observed once. The top ten clonotypes cover almost 1% of the sample.

About this clone: No antigen is known for it. No base-level quality is on record; no much larger clone is a single base apart.

What was sequenced was peripheral blood. The receptor's source is a man aged 18 to 30 with acute or convalescent COVID-19. The sequence is built from TRBV18 and TRBJ2-1; a confident D gene designation cannot be given. CDR3 sequence: CASSQTTNSYNEQFF. The bases read TGTGCCAGCTCTCAGACGACAAACTCCTACAATGAGCAGTTCTTC.